This TCR beta chain was retrieved from a study of T cells after yellow fever vaccination (dated by TCRdb to between 2018 and 2021). Background on the whole study: The SMART-Seq v4 Ultra Low Input RNA kit was used to prepare libraries from fractions with low cell numbers. Blood samples were taken at several timepoints before and after primary and secondary immunization, and bulk PBMC replicates and cell subsets were isolated. To track T-cell clones before and after primary and booster YFV17D yellow fever vaccination, bulk TCR alpha and beta repertoires were sequenced longitudinally. The cohort comprised two healthy male donors, one aged 18 to 30 and one aged 30 to 40 years. Study-wide findings and limitations: A small fraction of clonotypes appeared in both the CD4 and CD8 compartments, likely as a result of convergent recombination. Most clones expanded after primary vaccination (approximately 97% of CD4 and 80% to 90% of CD8) were re-detected after the booster, suggesting that broad memory maintenance occurred. Because only a couple of donors were included in the study, the extent to which the findings can be generalized is limited. The secondary T-cell response was found to be weaker but faster than the primary response, with a peak reached on day 5 rather than on day 15. Because abundant contaminating clonotypes from the bulk population could be contained in FACS-sorted repertoires, computational filtering was required.

Sequencer: Illumina NovaSeq 6000. TCR cDNA was synthesized by 5'RACE template switching, through which a universal primer site and unique molecular identifiers were introduced. Priming of cDNA synthesis was performed from both the TCR alpha and TCR beta constant segments. Library amplification involved two PCR steps, and the second step added sample barcodes and sequencing adapters. Sequencing of libraries was performed on Illumina HiSeq 2500 (2x100 bp) or NovaSeq (2x150 bp). In the authors' own workflow: MIGEC was used to demultiplex reads and collapse the reads into UMI consensus sequences, and MiXCR was used for V(D)J alignment. Vaccine-responding clonotypes were identified with edgeR using replicate PBMC samples, with FDR below 0.01 and a log2 fold change above 5 up to day 15 being required. Each bulk clonotype received a CD4 or CD8 identity based on whether the sequenced CD4 or CD8 repertoire contained that clonotype at higher abundance. TCRdb reworked the public reads: Q25 trimming with fastp, MiXCR clone assembly, productive beta chains retained. Under each unique CDR3 protein, matching rows form one entry showing the most common genes and DNA. V and J calls and clone size were set by TCRdb, not the authors. The sample table contains some 320,000 distinct CDR3 sequences; only one count was recorded for about 4.5% of them. The ten largest clones take up 15% to 20% of the sample.

The sample's treatment or condition label is to be understood as: live attenuated yellow fever vaccine strain. At each blood-draw timepoint, two biological replicates of bulk PBMCs were obtained. PBMCs were isolated from peripheral blood using a standard Ficoll-Paque protocol. TriZol was used to extract RNA from bulk PBMCs, from CD4 and CD8 fractions, and from dextramer-positive and dextramer-negative fractions. At least ten counts were recorded for this clonotype. The antigen this receptor binds is unknown. Base qualities are not recorded, but no much larger clone differs from it by a single base. The sequencing used PBMCs, collected 15 days after the yellow fever booster vaccination. This clonotype was sampled from a man aged 18 to 30 who received the YFV17D yellow fever vaccine.

The sequenced DNA: TGTGCCAGCAGCATAGGGACTGGATTCTACGAGCAGTACTTC. This is translated as CASSIGTGFYEQYF. Recombination linked TRBV5-5 to TRBJ2-7, and TRBD2 may be the D gene, going by 6 matching bases. The CDR3, cysteine through phenylalanine, is 14 amino acids long. Just CDR3 DNA is preserved here, 42 bases in frame from base 1. The germline V gene (reference sequence) provides CDR1 SGHKS and CDR2 YYEKEE. The junction carries 14 bases between V and J, which are trimmed by 4 bases and 3 bases respectively.